This record covers a single TCR beta chain. The target of this receptor is not known. Base-call qualities are not available, and no considerably larger clone is one nucleotide away. The germline V gene gives CDR1 as MNHEY and CDR2 as SVGAGI. From V the trimming removes 0 bases and from J it removes 2 bases, while the gene matches leave 2 bases of the junction unaccounted for. The CDR3 has 15 amino acids, counting the end cysteine and phenylalanine. The DNA shown is the 45-base CDR3, in frame from base 1. This sample was included in a study of T-cell memory formation after mild COVID-19 listed by TCRdb under 2021. About the full investigation: TCR sequence clusters from the two donors were found to be largely donor specific. In two donors, T-cell clones that expanded and contracted after mild COVID-19 were followed by sequencing TCRalpha and TCRbeta repertoires longitudinally. The cohort comprised two young, previously healthy adult volunteers, one female and one male.

Sequencing was carried out with an Illumina NovaSeq 6000. Using 5'RACE with constant-segment primers, TCRalpha and TCRbeta cDNA libraries were constructed, with sample barcodes and unique molecular identifiers added in the process. Trizol reagent was used to extract RNA from every sample. Library amplification was performed in two PCR steps, and a second sample barcode and Illumina TruSeq adapters were introduced in the second step. Sequencing of the libraries was done on an Illumina NovaSeq, producing 2 x 150 bp paired-end reads. The original pipeline was this. With migec v1.2.7, reads were demultiplexed and then collapsed into UMI-guided consensus sequences. With mixcr v2.1.11, UMI consensuses were aligned to TRA and TRB V and J templates and assembled into clonotypes. A clonotype was counted as expanded or contracted only when both edgeR and NoisET called the clonotype significant, with the noise models trained on biological replicates. For edgeR calls, a false discovery rate-adjusted p below 0.01 and a log2 fold-change threshold of 1 were applied. As an exploratory analysis of dynamics, max-normalized trajectories of the 1000 most abundant clonotypes were examined by PCA with hierarchical clustering. Separately sequenced CD4+ and CD8+ repertoires were used to assign a CD4 or CD8 phenotype to each responding clone. The public reads were reprocessed in TCRdb via fastp at Q25 and MiXCR, keeping in-frame beta chains. Here each entry gathers all rows of one CDR3 protein and keeps the most common genes and DNA. TCRdb, not the original authors, processed these V and J calls. The sample includes 470,000 or so distinct CDR3 sequences, with 18% observed a single time. The biggest ten clones account for 10% to 15% of the sample.

Here is what the overall study found, with its caveats: Some responding clones were found in pre-infection memory, which suggests that pre-existing cross-reactive memory T cells took part in the SARS-CoV-2 response. Contracting CD4+ clones were found mainly in CM and EM memory subsets, while CD8+ clones were enriched in EMRA. SARS-CoV-2 specificity of the second-wave clones peaking on day 37 was not confirmed. Clones that contracted from day 15 to 85 showed balanced CD4/CD8 phenotypes, whereas a second wave of clones that expanded from day 15 to 37 leaned towards CD4+. The study included only a couple of mild cases, and larger cohorts that include severe cases with pre-infection samples were judged to be necessary.

Ficoll-Paque density gradient centrifugation was used to isolate PBMCs. The sample comprised PBMCs or a T cell subset sorted from them (not recorded which). This receptor was taken from an adult woman who had mild COVID-19 (a few samples of this study predate the infection). The sample titles of this study are shuffled in the database, so cell type and time point are left out; the donor was told from shared clones. This chain joins TRBV6-5 to TRBJ2-5, and TRBD2 matches 8 of the central bases. In nucleotides, the sequence is TGTGCCAGCAGTTACTCGGGACTAGAACAAGAGACCCAGTACTTC. Translation gives CASSYSGLEQETQYF.